This TCR beta chain was documented in a study of blood T cell repertoires in COVID-19. Study as a whole: T cells, B-cell-depleted T cells, or PBMCs supplied cDNA or gDNA.

V trimming: 0 bases; J trimming: 5 bases; junction bases outside the gene matches: 3. CDR3 length: 15 residues. Germline CDR1 is LGHNA and CDR2 is YSLEER. TCRdb keeps only in-frame clones here, not all; method: immunoSEQ multiplex PCR. The sample includes 270,000 or so clones, more than 75% of them seen just once. Sequencing was done on a sample of PBMCs or T cells enriched from blood (not recorded which). The chain couples TRBV4-3 to TRBJ2-3, with TRBD1 matching over 9 bases. The TCR was taken from a woman in her forties or fifties who had been exposed to COVID-19. As DNA, the CDR3 is TGCGCCAGCAGCCAAGAACAGGGGGCTTTAGATACGCAGTATTTT. Translating it yields CASSQEQGALDTQYF.